The TCR beta chain described here comes from a study of T cell responses to AZD1222 COVID-19 vaccine. Study outcomes and limitations: Spike-specific TCR breadth rose after two AZD1222 doses, and depth rose as well. Donor demographics were predominantly white British with a female majority; clonal diversity may be underestimated. With dominance at 160-218 and 743-854, vaccine-associated CD4 TCRs spanned spike. Variant regions that are unmutated are reportedly the target of nearly half of spike-specific TCRs.

The assay was immunoSEQ multiplex PCR, and TCRdb's table has in-frame clones only and misses some. The sample has more than 85,000 clones; 80% to 95% are singletons. Trimming removed 2 bases from V and 0 bases from J, with 6 bases in between. This CDR3 spans 14 amino acids. Germline V CDR1 and CDR2: SGHVS, FQNEAQ. Points on this clone: Its target is not known.

The sequence came from an adult who received the AZD1222 COVID-19 vaccine. Sequencing used peripheral blood, obtained 28 days after the second AZD1222 dose. The rearrangement uses TRBV7-8 and TRBJ2-3; no clear D gene. This CDR3 reads CASSLPLSTDTQYF. CDR3 sequence (DNA): TGTGCCAGCAGCTTACCGCTGAGCACAGATACGCAGTATTTT.